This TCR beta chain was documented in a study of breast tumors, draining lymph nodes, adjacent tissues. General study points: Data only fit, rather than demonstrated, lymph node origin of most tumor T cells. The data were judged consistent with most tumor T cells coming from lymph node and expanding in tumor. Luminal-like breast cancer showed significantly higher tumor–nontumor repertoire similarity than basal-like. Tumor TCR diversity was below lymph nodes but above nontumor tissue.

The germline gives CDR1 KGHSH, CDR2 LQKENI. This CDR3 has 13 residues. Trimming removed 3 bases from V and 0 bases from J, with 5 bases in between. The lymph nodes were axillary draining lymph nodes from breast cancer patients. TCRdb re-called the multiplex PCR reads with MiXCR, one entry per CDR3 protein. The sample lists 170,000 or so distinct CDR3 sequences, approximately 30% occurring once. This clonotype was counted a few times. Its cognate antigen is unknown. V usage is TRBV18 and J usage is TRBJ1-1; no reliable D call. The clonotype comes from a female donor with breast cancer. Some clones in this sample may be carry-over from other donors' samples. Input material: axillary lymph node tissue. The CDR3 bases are TGTGCCAGCTCACCCGAAATGAACACTGAAGCTTTCTTT. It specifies CASSPEMNTEAFF.